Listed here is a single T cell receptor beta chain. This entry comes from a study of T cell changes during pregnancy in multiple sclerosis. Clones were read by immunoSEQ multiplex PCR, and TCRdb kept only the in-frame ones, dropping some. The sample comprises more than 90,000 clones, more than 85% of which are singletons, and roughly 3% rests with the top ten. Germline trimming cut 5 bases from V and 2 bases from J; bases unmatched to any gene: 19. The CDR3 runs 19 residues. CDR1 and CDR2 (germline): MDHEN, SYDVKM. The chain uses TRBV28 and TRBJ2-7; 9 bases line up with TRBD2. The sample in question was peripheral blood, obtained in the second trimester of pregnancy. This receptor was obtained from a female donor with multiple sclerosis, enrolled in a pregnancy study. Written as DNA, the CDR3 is TGTGCCAGCAGTACCTCAGTGGTGGTAGGGCGGGAGGGCCCCTACGAGCAGTACTTC. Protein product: CASSTSVVVGREGPYEQYF.